This entry is about one T cell receptor (beta chain). Its antigen is as yet unknown. With 4 bases removed from V and 8 bases from J, the gap between germline ends came to 17 bases. Germline CDR1 GTSNPN, CDR2 SVGIG (reference sequence). CDR3 length equals 14 residues. The sample is drawn from a study of Tregs in tolerant kidney transplant recipients. CD4+CD25+CD127- Tregs, CD4+CD25- non-Tregs, CD4 and CD8 cells were sorted. Study outcomes and limitations: Findings come from small patient numbers and require larger validation.

The repertoire was sequenced with immunoSEQ multiplex PCR; TCRdb's copy has only in-frame clones and lacks some. The sample includes around 230,000 clones, about 80% of them seen just once. This rearrangement joins TRBV30 to TRBJ1-4; no definite D call. This TCR came from a human donor in good health. Specimen: CD4+ T cells from blood. The CDR3 region is CAWKSGQIREKLFF. CDR3 nucleotide sequence: TGTGCCTGGAAATCTGGGCAGATACGGGAAAAACTGTTTTTT.